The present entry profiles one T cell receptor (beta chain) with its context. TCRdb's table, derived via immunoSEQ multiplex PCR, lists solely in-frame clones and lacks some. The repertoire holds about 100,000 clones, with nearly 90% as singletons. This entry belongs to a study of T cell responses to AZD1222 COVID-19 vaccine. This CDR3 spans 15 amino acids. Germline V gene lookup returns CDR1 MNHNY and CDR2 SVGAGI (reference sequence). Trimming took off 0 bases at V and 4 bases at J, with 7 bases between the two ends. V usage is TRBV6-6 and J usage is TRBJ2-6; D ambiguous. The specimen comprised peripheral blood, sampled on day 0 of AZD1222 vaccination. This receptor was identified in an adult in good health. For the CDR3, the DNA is TGTGCCAGCAGTTACTCGGGATCCGGGGCCAACGTCCTGACTTTC. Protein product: CASSYSGSGANVLTF.